These 9 T cell receptor beta chains were sequenced from one sample in a study of beta chain features in type 1 diabetes. Isolated RNA was reverse transcribed in full, so expressed TCRB transcripts were sequenced. Using immunoSEQ multiplex PCR, the repertoire was profiled, and TCRdb retains in-frame clones only, with some absent. The sample includes around 360,000 clones, 10% to 15% of them seen just once. Study results and caveats: Moderately but significantly shorter TCRB CDR3s were found in Type 1 diabetes patients in all four CD4+ subsets.

These TCRs are of unknown antigen specificity. Input material: naive CD4+ T cells from blood. All receptors derive from a woman younger than 30 with type 1 diabetes.

This clone was seen more than once but under ten times. The gene calls are TRBV2 and TRBJ2-1; TRBD2 matches at 7 bases. Trimming cost V 6 bases and J 9 bases; bases outside gene matches: 14. Germline V gene lookup returns CDR1 SNHLY and CDR2 FYNNEI. The CDR3 spans 15 residues. The CDR3, as DNA: TGTGCCAGCAGAAAGGAGAGCGGGGTGAAGAGTGAGCAGTTCTTC. It yields the protein CASRKESGVKSEQFF.

This chain uses TRBV27 with TRBJ1-2, with 7 nucleotides matching TRBD1. Germline-derived CDR1 and CDR2 are MNHEY and SMNVEV (reference sequence). This CDR3 has 14 amino acids. Trimming took 3 bases from V and 4 from J; bases not matched to a gene: 5. For the CDR3, the DNA is TGTGCCAGCAGTTTGAAGGGGGCGACCTATGGCTACACCTTC. Translated, it gives CASSLKGATYGYTF.

There are a few counts of this clone. This sequence joins TRBV29-1 and TRBJ1-6, with TRBD1 identical over 11 bases. Losses at the gene ends were 7 bases for V and 8 bases for J; bases not matched to a gene: 10. This CDR3 has 15 amino acids. Germline V lookup: CDR1 SQVTM, CDR2 ANQGSEA. CDR3 sequence: CSARGTGGKDSPLHF. DNA of the CDR3: TGCAGCGCGAGGGGGACAGGGGGAAAGGATTCACCCCTCCACTTT.

This chain connects TRBV7-2 to TRBJ1-1; D not resolved. The V gene lost 0 bases and the J gene lost 0 bases, with 8 bases spanning the gap. The germline CDR1 and CDR2 sequences are SGHTA and FQGNSA. This CDR3 spans 15 amino acids. CDR3 sequence: CASSLATQMNTEAFF. CDR3 coding DNA: TGTGCCAGCAGCTTAGCAACACAGATGAACACTGAAGCTTTCTTT.

The chain carries TRBV6-5 and TRBJ1-1; no definite D call. The CDR3 sequence is 11 residues long. Germline CDR1 is MNHEY and CDR2 is SVGAGI. V shed 5 bases and J shed 6 bases, with 7 bases lying between them. The DNA of the CDR3 is TGTGCCAGCAGTACGCGGTCTGAAGCTTTCTTT. It encodes CASSTRSEAFF.

This clone was detected a few times. This chain uses TRBV28 with TRBJ1-2; D might be TRBD1 (6 bases). CDR3 size: 12 residues. V was trimmed by 7 bases and J by 7 bases, leaving 13 bases between them. The germline V gene has CDR1 MDHEN and CDR2 SYDVKM. The CDR3 loop reads CASTIQGIGYTF. CDR3 DNA: TGTGCCAGCACCATACAGGGTATTGGCTACACCTTC.

This clone has only a few counts. The genes are TRBV5-1 and TRBJ2-2; 10 nucleotides line up with TRBD1. The CDR3 sequence is 16 residues long. Germline values: CDR1 SGHRS, CDR2 YFSETQ. J lost 5 bases, V lost 3 bases, and 7 bases had no gene match. The CDR3 DNA reads TGCGCCAGCAGCTCGGCTCCGGGACAGGGGACCGGGGAGCTGTTTTTT. Amino acid sequence: CASSSAPGQGTGELFF.

This clone was detected only a few times. The V call is TRBV7-8, the J call TRBJ1-1, with TRBD1 matching 7 bases. Germline-derived CDR1 and CDR2 are SGHVS and FQNEAQ. This CDR3 region has 16 residues. V lost 3 bases to trimming and J lost 0 bases; unmatched junction nucleotides: 7. The chain's CDR3 is CASSFVSGTVNTEAFF. The CDR3 DNA follows: TGTGCCAGCAGCTTCGTCTCGGGGACAGTGAACACTGAAGCTTTCTTT.

This clone showed up just a few times. The rearrangement links TRBV5-1 to TRBJ2-5; 11 positions agree with TRBD2. This CDR3 spans 15 amino acids. Germline CDR1 SGHRS, CDR2 YFSETQ. V gave up 6 bases and J gave up 4 bases; unmatched junction bases: 8. For the CDR3, the DNA is TGCGCCAGCACCCGCGAGACTAGCGGGACAGAGACCCAGTACTTC. This translates into CASTRETSGTETQYF.